This T cell receptor beta chain was recorded in a study of blood T cell repertoires in COVID-19. In the study overall: Both acute and convalescent COVID-19 samples were obtained from the United States, Italy and Spain. Sources were T cells, B-cell-depleted T cells, or PBMCs; the material itself was cDNA or gDNA.

Original analysis: The authors estimated nucleated cell counts from reference gene primer amplification. Sequenced by immunoSEQ multiplex PCR; TCRdb stores in-frame clones only, minus some. The V and J calls and clone size were taken over from that table, and D and trimming were inferred from the DNA. The sample yields about 93,000 clones, around 90% seen once. Sequenced sample: peripheral blood. The origin of this receptor is a human donor with active COVID-19. The donor label of this sample is uncertain.

CDR3 coding DNA: TGTGCCAGCAGTCCCGCCCGGGACATTCGAGTCGGCAATCAGCCCCAGCATTTT. Its protein product is CASSPARDIRVGNQPQHF. V and J are TRBV6-6 and TRBJ1-5, with D possibly matching TRBD1 (6 bases). V was trimmed by 5 bases and J by 2 bases, leaving 22 bases between them. Germline values: CDR1 MNHNY, CDR2 SVGAGI (reference sequence). The CDR3 totals 18 residues.